This T cell receptor (beta chain) emerged from a study of T cell responses to AZD1222 COVID-19 vaccine. Whole-study results and caveats: Spike-specific TCR breadth and depth went up after people got two AZD1222 doses. Just 6 or 7 AZD1222 recipients were seropositive at baseline. The donor cohort was predominantly white British with a female majority, and clonal diversity may have been underestimated.

A word on this clone: As yet, its antigen is unknown.

V lost 4 bases to trimming and J lost 7 bases; unmatched junction nucleotides: 13. The CDR3 has 15 amino acids. CDR1 is MDHEN, CDR2 SYDVKM, per germline. Clones were read by immunoSEQ multiplex PCR, and TCRdb kept only the in-frame ones, dropping some. The table includes 100,000 to 150,000 clones, about 89% detected once. Researchers grouped second doses given at about 4 or about 12 weeks into one pool. Sample: peripheral blood, taken 28 days after the second AZD1222 dose. V and J are TRBV28 and TRBJ2-7; 7 positions match TRBD1. This receptor was obtained from an adult who received the AZD1222 COVID-19 vaccine. The CDR3 protein is CASSSFLTGPREQYF. The CDR3 DNA sequence: TGTGCCAGCAGTTCGTTCTTGACAGGGCCTCGGGAGCAGTACTTC.